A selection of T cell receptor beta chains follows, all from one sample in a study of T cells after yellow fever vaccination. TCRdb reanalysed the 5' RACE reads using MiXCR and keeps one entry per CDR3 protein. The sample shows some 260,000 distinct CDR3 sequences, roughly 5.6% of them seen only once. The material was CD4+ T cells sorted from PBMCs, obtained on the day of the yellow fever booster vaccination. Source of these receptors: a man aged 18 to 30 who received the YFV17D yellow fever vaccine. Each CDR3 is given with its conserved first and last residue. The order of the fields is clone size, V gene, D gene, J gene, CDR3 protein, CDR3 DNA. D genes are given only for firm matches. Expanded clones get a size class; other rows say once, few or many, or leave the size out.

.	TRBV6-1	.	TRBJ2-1	CASSDLWPEQFF	TGTGCCAGCAGTGACCTCTGGCCTGAGCAGTTCTTC
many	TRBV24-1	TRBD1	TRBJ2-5	CATSDPGDRGGETQYF	TGTGCCACCAGTGATCCCGGGGACAGGGGGGGAGAGACCCAGTACTTC
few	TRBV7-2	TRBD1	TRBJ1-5	CASSSRQGNQPQHF	TGTGCCAGCAGCTCTAGACAGGGTAATCAGCCCCAGCATTTT
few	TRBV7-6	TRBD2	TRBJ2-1	CASSSYGGGSPDEQFF	TGTGCCAGCAGCTCTTACGGCGGGGGGTCCCCCGATGAGCAGTTCTTC
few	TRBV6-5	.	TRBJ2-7	CASSSLTGTYEQYF	TGTGCCAGCAGTTCCCTGACTGGTACCTACGAGCAGTACTTC
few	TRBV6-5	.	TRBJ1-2	CASSYSGGVLSYGYTF	TGTGCCAGCAGTTACTCGGGAGGGGTATTGTCCTATGGCTACACCTTC
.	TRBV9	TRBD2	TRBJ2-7	CASSVGVAGAPYEQYF	TGTGCCAGCAGCGTAGGGGTAGCGGGGGCCCCCTACGAGCAGTACTTC
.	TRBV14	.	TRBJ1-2	CASSQDLFTPRYGYTF	TGTGCCAGCAGCCAAGATCTATTTACACCGAGATATGGCTACACCTTC
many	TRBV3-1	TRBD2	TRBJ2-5	CASSPGGRETQYF	TGTGCCAGCAGCCCGGGGGGGCGGGAGACCCAGTACTTC
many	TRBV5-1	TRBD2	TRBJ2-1	CASSFASGSEQFF	TGCGCCAGCAGCTTCGCTAGCGGTAGTGAGCAGTTCTTC
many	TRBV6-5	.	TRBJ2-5	CASRTTVQETQYF	TGTGCCAGCAGAACGACTGTACAAGAGACCCAGTACTTC
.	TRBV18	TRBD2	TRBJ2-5	CASSPSGLDTETQYF	TGTGCCAGCTCACCGTCTGGACTAGACACAGAGACCCAGTACTTC
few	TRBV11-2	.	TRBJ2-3	CASSRLRGGDTQYF	TGTGCCAGCAGCCGCCTCAGGGGCGGGGATACGCAGTATTTT
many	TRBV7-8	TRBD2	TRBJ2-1	CASSTSASSYNEQFF	TGTGCCAGCAGCACTAGCGCGAGCTCCTACAATGAGCAGTTCTTC
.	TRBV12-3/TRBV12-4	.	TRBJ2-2	CASSFRGASTGELFF	TGTGCCAGCAGTTTCAGGGGCGCCAGCACCGGGGAGCTGTTTTTT
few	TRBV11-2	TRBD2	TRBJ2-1	CASSLGLAGNDEQFF	TGTGCCAGCAGCTTAGGACTAGCGGGGAACGACGAGCAGTTCTTC
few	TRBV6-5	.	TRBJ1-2	CASSYGDDRYGYTF	TGTGCCAGCAGTTACGGGGACGACCGTTATGGCTACACCTTC
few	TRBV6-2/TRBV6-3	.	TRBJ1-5	CASSPTLVQPQHF	TGTGCCAGCAGTCCCACCCTCGTTCAGCCCCAGCATTTT
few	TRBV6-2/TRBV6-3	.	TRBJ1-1	CASSPRVLRAFF	TGTGCCAGCAGTCCCCGAGTTCTCCGAGCTTTCTTT
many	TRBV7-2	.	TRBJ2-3	CASSLELGSKITDTQYF	TGTGCCAGCAGCTTAGAGTTGGGGTCGAAGATAACAGATACGCAGTATTTT
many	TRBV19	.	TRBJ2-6	CASNFDSSGANVLTF	TGTGCCAGTAACTTTGACTCGTCTGGGGCCAACGTCCTGACTTTC
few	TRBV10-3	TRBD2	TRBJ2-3	CAISFHPSGGLVKSTDTQYF	TGTGCCATCAGTTTCCATCCTAGCGGGGGGCTGGTTAAAAGCACAGATACGCAGTATTTT
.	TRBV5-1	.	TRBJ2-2	CASSPQGGSTGELFF	TGCGCCAGCAGCCCACAGGGTGGGTCCACCGGGGAGCTGTTTTTT
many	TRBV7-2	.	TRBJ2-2	CASSSMSGRPNTGELFF	TGTGCCAGCAGCTCTATGTCGGGGCGACCGAACACCGGGGAGCTGTTTTTT
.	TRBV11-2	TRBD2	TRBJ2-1	CASSYGGGTTYNEQFF	TGTGCCAGCAGCTACGGCGGGGGGACTACCTACAATGAGCAGTTCTTC
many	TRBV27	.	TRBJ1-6	CASSFYNSPLHF	TGTGCCAGCAGTTTCTATAATTCACCCCTCCACTTT
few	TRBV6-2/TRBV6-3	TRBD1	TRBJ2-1	CASSYYGQGLVNEQFF	TGTGCCAGCAGTTACTATGGACAGGGGTTAGTGAATGAGCAGTTCTTC
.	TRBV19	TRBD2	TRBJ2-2	CAARRDPGLAGVHPELFF	TGTGCCGCGAGACGGGACCCGGGACTAGCGGGCGTTCACCCGGAGCTGTTTTTT
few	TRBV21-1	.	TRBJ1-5	CASSKLSRGGDQPQHF	TGTGCCAGCAGCAAACTGTCCAGGGGGGGAGATCAGCCCCAGCATTTT
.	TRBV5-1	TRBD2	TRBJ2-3	CASSPRTSGGKTDTQYF	TGCGCCAGCAGCCCCAGGACTAGCGGGGGGAAAACAGATACGCAGTATTTT
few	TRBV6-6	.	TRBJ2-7	CASSTTRGTYEQYF	TGTGCCAGCAGCACGACCAGGGGAACCTACGAGCAGTACTTC
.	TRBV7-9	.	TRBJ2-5	CASSLVDFPTQYF	TGTGCCAGCAGCTTAGTTGACTTCCCGACCCAGTACTTC
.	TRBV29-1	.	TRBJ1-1	CSASAGWGMNTEAFF	TGCAGCGCATCCGCCGGTTGGGGCATGAACACTGAAGCTTTCTTT
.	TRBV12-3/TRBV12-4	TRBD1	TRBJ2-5	CASSFGQGIETQYF	TGTGCCAGCAGTTTTGGACAGGGTATAGAGACCCAGTACTTC
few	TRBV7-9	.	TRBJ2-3	CASSLLLGDSTDTQYF	TGTGCCAGCAGCTTATTGTTGGGGGACAGCACAGATACGCAGTATTTT
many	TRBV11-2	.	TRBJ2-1	CASSPDLDNEQFF	TGTGCCAGCAGCCCGGACCTAGACAATGAGCAGTTCTTC
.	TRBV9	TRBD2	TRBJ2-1	CASSVAPAGYNEQFF	TGTGCCAGCAGCGTAGCACCAGCGGGGTACAATGAGCAGTTCTTC
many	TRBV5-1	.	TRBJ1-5	CASSEGSNQPQHF	TGCGCCAGCAGTGAGGGGAGCAATCAGCCCCAGCATTTT
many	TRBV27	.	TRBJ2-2	CASSSSWTVNTGELFF	TGTGCCAGCAGTTCGTCCTGGACAGTGAACACCGGGGAGCTGTTTTTT
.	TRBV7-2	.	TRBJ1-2	CASSLLRGNGYTF	TGTGCCAGCAGCTTACTCCGGGGGAATGGCTACACCTTC
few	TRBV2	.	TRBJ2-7	CASSETAEQYF	TGTGCCAGCAGTGAAACCGCCGAGCAGTACTTC
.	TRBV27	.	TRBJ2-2	CASSFMSVETGELFF	TGTGCCAGCAGTTTTATGTCAGTGGAGACCGGGGAGCTGTTTTTT
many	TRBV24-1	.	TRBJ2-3	CATSDPSRTDTQYF	TGTGCCACCAGTGACCCTTCTCGCACAGATACGCAGTATTTT
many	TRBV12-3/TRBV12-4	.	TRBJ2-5	CASSLRSGYQETQYF	TGTGCCAGCAGTTTAAGGTCAGGGTACCAAGAGACCCAGTACTTC
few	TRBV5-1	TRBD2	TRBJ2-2	CASSPGTSGGATGELFF	TGCGCCAGCAGCCCAGGGACTAGCGGGGGGGCCACCGGGGAGCTGTTTTTT
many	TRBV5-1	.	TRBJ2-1	CASSLRLGISYNEQFF	TGCGCCAGCAGCCTGCGGCTAGGAATCTCCTACAATGAGCAGTTCTTC
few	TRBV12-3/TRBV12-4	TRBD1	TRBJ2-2	CASNSRTGSNTGELFF	TGTGCCAGCAACTCCCGGACAGGATCGAACACCGGGGAGCTGTTTTTT
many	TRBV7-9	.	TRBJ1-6	CASSFGGAISYNSPLHF	TGTGCCAGCAGCTTCGGCGGGGCAATATCCTATAATTCACCCCTCCACTTT
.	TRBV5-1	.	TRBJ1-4	CASSLEGMNEKLFF	TGCGCCAGCAGCTTGGAGGGGATGAATGAAAAACTGTTTTTT
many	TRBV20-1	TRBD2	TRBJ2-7	CSARDPLAGGYEQYF	TGCAGTGCTAGAGACCCCCTAGCGGGGGGATACGAGCAGTACTTC